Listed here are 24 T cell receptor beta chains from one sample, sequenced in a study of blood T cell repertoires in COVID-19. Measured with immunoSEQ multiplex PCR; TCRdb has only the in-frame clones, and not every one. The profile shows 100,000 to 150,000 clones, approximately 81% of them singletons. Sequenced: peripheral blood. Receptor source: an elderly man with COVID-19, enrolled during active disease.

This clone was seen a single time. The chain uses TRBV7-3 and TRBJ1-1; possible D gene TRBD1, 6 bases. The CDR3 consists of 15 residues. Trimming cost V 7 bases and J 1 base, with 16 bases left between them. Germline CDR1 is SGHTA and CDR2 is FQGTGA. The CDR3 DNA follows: TGTGCCAGCACCCAAGGAAAACAGGGGAACACTGAAGCTTTCTTT. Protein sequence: CASTQGKQGNTEAFF.

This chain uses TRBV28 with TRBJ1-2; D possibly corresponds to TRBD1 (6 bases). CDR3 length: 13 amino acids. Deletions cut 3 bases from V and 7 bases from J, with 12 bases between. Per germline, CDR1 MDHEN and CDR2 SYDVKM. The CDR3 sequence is CASSLRTVRGYTF. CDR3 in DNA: TGTGCCAGCAGTTTGCGGACAGTGCGTGGCTACACCTTC.

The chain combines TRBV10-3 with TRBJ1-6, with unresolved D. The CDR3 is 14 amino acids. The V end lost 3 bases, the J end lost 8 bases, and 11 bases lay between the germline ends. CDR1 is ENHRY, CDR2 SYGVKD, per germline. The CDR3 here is CAISENGEDSPLHF. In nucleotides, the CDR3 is TGTGCCATCAGTGAAAATGGGGAGGATTCACCCCTCCACTTT.

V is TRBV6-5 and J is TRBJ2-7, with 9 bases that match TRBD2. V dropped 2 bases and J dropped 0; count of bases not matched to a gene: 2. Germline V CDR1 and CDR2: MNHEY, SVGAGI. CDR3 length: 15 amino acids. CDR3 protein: CASSYASGTSYEQYF. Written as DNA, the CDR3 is TGTGCCAGCAGTTACGCTAGCGGGACCTCCTACGAGCAGTACTTC.

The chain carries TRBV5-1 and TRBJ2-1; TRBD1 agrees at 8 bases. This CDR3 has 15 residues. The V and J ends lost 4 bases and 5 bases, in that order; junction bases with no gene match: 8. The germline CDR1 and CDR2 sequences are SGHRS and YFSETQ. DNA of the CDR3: TGCGCCAGCAGCCTACAGGGGGACAACAACAATGAGCAGTTCTTC. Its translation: CASSLQGDNNNEQFF.

DNA of the CDR3: TGCAGCGTTGAAGAAAGGGGCGGGAGACTCCAAGAGACCCAGTACTTC. Translated, it gives CSVEERGGRLQETQYF. The chain couples TRBV29-1 to TRBJ2-5; 7 positions agree with TRBD2. There are 16 residues in the CDR3. Per the germline V gene, CDR1 is SQVTM and CDR2 is ANQGSEA. The V and J ends lost 0 bases and 1 base, in that order; junction bases with no gene match: 8.

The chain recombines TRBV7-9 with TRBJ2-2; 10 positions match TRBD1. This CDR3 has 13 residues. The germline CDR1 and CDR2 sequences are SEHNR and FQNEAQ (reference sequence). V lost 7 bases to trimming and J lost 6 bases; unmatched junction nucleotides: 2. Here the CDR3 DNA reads TGTGCCAGCACCGACAGGGGGCCCGGGGAGCTGTTTTTT. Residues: CASTDRGPGELFF. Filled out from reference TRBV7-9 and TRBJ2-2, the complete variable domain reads DTGVSQNPRHKITKRGQNVTFRCDPISEHNRLYWYRQTLGQGPEFLTYFQNEAQLEKSRLLSDRFSAERPKGSFSTLEIQRTEQGDSAMYLCASTDRGPGELFFGEGSRLTVL.

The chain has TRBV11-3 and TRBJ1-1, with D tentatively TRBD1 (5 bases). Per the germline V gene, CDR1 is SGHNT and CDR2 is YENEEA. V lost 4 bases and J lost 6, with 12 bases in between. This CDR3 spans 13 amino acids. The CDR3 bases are TGTGCCAGCAGCTCTCAGCAGGGCTCTGAAGCTTTCTTT. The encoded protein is CASSSQQGSEAFF.

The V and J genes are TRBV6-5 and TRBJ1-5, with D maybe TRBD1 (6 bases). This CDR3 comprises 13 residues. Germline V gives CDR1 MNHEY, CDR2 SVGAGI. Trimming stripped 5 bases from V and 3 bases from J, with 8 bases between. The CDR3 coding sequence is TGTGCCAGCAGTCGACAGGTCAATCAGCCCCAGCATTTT. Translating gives CASSRQVNQPQHF.

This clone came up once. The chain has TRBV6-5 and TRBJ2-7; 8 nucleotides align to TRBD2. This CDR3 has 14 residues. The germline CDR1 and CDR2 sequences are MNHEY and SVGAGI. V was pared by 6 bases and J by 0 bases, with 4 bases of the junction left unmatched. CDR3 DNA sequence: TGTGCCAGCAGACTTAGCGGGAACTCCTACGAGCAGTACTTC. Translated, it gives CASRLSGNSYEQYF.

The CDR3 protein is CASSQRTSGNEQFF. DNA of the CDR3: TGTGCCAGCAGTCAACGGACTAGCGGGAATGAGCAGTTCTTC. This sequence joins TRBV27 and TRBJ2-1; the match to TRBD2 covers 11 bases. Germline V gives CDR1 MNHEY, CDR2 SMNVEV (reference sequence). The CDR3 consists of 14 residues. With V trimmed by 5 bases and J by 7 bases, 4 bases remained unmatched.

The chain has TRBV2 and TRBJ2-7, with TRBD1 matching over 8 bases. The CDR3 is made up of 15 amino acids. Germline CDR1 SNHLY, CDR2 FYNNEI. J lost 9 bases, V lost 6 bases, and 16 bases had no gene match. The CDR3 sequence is CASREGQANFLGQYF. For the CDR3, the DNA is TGTGCCAGCAGGGAGGGACAGGCTAACTTTTTGGGGCAGTACTTC.

This chain's CDR3 is CASSLQGNQETQYF. CDR3 DNA sequence: TGCGCCAGCAGCTTACAGGGGAACCAAGAGACCCAGTACTTC. The genes are TRBV5-1 and TRBJ2-5, with 7 bases lining up with TRBD1. J lost 0 bases, V lost 2 bases, and 1 base had no gene match. Germline CDR1 reads SGHRS; CDR2 reads YFSETQ. This CDR3 is built from 14 residues.

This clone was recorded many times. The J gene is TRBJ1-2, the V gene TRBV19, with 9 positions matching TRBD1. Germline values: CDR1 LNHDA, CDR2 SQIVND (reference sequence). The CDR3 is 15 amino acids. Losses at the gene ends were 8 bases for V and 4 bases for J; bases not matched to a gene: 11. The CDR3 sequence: CASGGTGTGVYGYTF. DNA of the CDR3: TGTGCCAGTGGGGGGACAGGGACTGGTGTCTATGGCTACACCTTC.

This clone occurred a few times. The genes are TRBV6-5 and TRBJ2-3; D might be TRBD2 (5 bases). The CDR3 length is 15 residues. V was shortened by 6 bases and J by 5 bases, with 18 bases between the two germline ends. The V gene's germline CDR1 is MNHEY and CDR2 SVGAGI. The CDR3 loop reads CASRRLAGVGDTQYF. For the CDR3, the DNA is TGTGCCAGCAGGCGGCTAGCAGGAGTCGGAGATACGCAGTATTTT.

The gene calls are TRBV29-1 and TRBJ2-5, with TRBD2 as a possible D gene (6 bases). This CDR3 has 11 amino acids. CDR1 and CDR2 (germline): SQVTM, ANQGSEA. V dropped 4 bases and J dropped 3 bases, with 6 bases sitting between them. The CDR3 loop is CSVGGEETQYF. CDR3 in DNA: TGCAGCGTTGGGGGGGAAGAGACCCAGTACTTC.

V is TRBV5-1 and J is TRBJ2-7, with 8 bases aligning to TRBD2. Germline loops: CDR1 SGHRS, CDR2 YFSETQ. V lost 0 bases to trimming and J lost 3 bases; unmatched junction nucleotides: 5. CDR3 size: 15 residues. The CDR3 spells CASSLASSGYYEQYF. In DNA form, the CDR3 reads TGCGCCAGCAGCTTGGCGTCTAGCGGGTACTACGAGCAGTACTTC.

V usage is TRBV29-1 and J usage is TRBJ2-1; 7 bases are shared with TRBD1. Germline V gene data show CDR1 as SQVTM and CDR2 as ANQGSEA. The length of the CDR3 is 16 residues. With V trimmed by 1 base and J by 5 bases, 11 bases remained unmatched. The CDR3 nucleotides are TGCAGCGTTGAAGGTCTCGTGGGGGACAGTAACAATGAGCAGTTCTTC. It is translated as CSVEGLVGDSNNEQFF.

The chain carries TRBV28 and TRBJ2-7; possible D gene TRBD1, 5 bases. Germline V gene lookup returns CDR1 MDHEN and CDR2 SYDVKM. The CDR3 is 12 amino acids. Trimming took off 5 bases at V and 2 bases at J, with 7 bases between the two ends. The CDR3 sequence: CASSTTAYEQYF. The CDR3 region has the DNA TGTGCCAGCAGTACGACAGCCTACGAGCAGTACTTC.

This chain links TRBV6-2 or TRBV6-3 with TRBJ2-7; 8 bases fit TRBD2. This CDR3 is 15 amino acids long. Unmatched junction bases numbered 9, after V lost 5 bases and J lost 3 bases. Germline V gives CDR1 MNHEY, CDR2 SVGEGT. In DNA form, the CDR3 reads TGTGCCAGCAGTGAGCGTTTAGCGGGAATCTACGAGCAGTACTTC. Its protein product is CASSERLAGIYEQYF.

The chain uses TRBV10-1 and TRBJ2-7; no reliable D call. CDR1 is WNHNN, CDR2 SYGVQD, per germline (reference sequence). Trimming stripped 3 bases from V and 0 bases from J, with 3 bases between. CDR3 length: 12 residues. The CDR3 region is CASSDYSYEQYF. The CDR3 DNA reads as TGCGCCAGCAGTGATTACTCCTACGAGCAGTACTTC.

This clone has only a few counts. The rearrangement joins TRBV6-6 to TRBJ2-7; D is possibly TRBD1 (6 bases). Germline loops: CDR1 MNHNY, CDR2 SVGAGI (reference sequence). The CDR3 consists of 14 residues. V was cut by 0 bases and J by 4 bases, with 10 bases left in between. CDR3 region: CASSYSSRGYEQYF. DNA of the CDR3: TGTGCCAGCAGTTACTCGAGTAGGGGGTACGAGCAGTACTTC.

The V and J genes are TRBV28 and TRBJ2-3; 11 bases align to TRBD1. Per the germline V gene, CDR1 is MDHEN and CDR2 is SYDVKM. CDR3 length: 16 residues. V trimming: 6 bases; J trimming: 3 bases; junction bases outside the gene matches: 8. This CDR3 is CASRPGGQGATDTQYF. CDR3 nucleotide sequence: TGTGCCAGCAGACCCGGCGGACAGGGGGCTACAGATACGCAGTATTTT.

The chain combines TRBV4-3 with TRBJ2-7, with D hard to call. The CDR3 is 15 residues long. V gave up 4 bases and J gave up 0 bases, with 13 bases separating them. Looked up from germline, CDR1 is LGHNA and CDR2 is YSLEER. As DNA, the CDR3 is TGCGCCAGCAGCCTATCGACCGCGGCCTCCTACGAGCAGTACTTC. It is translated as CASSLSTAASYEQYF.